A selection of T cell receptor beta chains follows, all from one sample in a study of blood T cell repertoires in COVID-19. Here immunoSEQ multiplex PCR was the method, and the copy in TCRdb shows in-frame clones only, minus some. The sample yields about 310,000 clones, 70% to 90% seen once. Sequencing was performed on PBMCs or T cells enriched from blood (not recorded which). These receptors were collected from a woman aged 40 to 50 who had recovered from COVID-19. CDR3s include the opening cysteine and the closing phenylalanine or tryptophan. D genes are given only for firm matches. Rows may omit the clone size; those that give it use once, few, many or a size class.

TRBJ1-4,TRBV6-5,NA,NA,CASSYWGREDEKLFF,TGTGCCAGCAGTTACTGGGGCAGGGAAGATGAAAAACTGTTTTTT
TRBJ2-3,TRBV11-2,NA,NA,CASSLDKGGTDTQYF,TGTGCCAGCAGCTTAGATAAGGGGGGCACAGATACGCAGTATTTT
TRBJ2-3,TRBV30,NA,NA,CAWSDRSDTQYF,TGTGCCTGGAGCGACAGGTCAGATACGCAGTATTTT
TRBJ2-3,TRBV24-1,TRBD2,NA,CATSDGLAFTDTQYF,TGTGCCACCAGTGATGGACTAGCGTTCACAGATACGCAGTATTTT
TRBJ2-7,TRBV7-9,NA,NA,CASRPEEGFTYEQYF,TGTGCCAGCAGACCCGAAGAGGGATTTACCTACGAGCAGTACTTC
TRBJ1-2,TRBV4-1,NA,once,CASSQDVPGSGDYYTF,TGCGCCAGCAGCCAAGATGTCCCCGGGTCAGGGGATTACTACACCTTC
TRBJ2-1,TRBV2,TRBD2,NA,CASSAGLAGAGEQFF,TGTGCCAGCAGTGCGGGACTAGCGGGAGCTGGTGAGCAGTTCTTC
TRBJ1-6,TRBV12-3/TRBV12-4,NA,NA,CASSLAENSPLHF,TGTGCCAGCAGTTTAGCAGAGAATTCACCCCTCCACTTT
TRBJ2-1,TRBV14,NA,NA,CASSLDLTAIQFF,TGTGCCAGCAGCCTAGACTTGACAGCCATACAGTTCTTC
TRBJ1-4,TRBV7-8,NA,NA,CASSLGSGLQEKLFF,TGTGCCAGCAGCTTAGGGTCAGGGTTACAGGAAAAACTGTTTTTT
TRBJ2-2,TRBV7-3,TRBD1,NA,CASSPTGPNTGELFF,TGTGCCAGCAGCCCGACAGGGCCCAACACCGGGGAGCTGTTTTTT
TRBJ2-7,TRBV5-4,TRBD1,NA,CASSLGDRRNYEQYF,TGTGCCAGCAGCCTGGGGGACAGGCGAAACTACGAGCAGTACTTC
TRBJ2-1,TRBV30,TRBD2,NA,CAWDSGRAFYNEQFF,TGTGCCTGGGACAGCGGGAGGGCCTTTTACAATGAGCAGTTCTTC
TRBJ2-2,TRBV9,TRBD1,NA,CASSVGGTGTLGELFF,TGTGCCAGCAGCGTAGGGGGGACAGGGACCCTCGGGGAGCTGTTTTTT
TRBJ2-7,TRBV19,NA,NA,CASSIRNNPYEQYF,TGTGCCAGTAGTATTCGCAACAATCCCTACGAGCAGTACTTC
TRBJ1-5,TRBV15,NA,once,CATSPSADRYGQPQHF,TGTGCCACCAGCCCTAGCGCGGATCGGTACGGTCAGCCCCAGCATTTT